Listed here are 11 T cell receptor beta chains from one sample, sequenced in a study of early T cells in non-severe SARS-CoV-2 infection. TCRdb called the 5' RACE reads again in MiXCR, with one record for every CDR3 protein. In the table there are about 83,000 distinct CDR3 sequences, roughly an eighth of which are singletons. Sequencing was carried out using whole blood. The receptors stem from an adult who was a healthcare worker with PCR-confirmed SARS-CoV-2 infection or an uninfected control (not recorded which).

This clonotype was seen repeatedly, ten times or more. The chain uses TRBV5-6 and TRBJ2-7; D gene ambiguous. V lost 0 bases and J lost 7, with 11 bases in between. The CDR3 length is 13 residues. The germline V gene encodes CDR1 SGHDT and CDR2 YYEEEE. The DNA of the CDR3 is TGTGCCAGCAGCTTGGGTTTTATTTCGGAGCAGTACTTC. Translating gives CASSLGFISEQYF.

This clonotype was seen a few times. The chain combines TRBV19 with TRBJ1-6, with 7 positions matching TRBD1. The CDR3 is made up of 16 amino acids. Germline lookup yields CDR1 LNHDA and CDR2 SQIVND (reference sequence). Losses at the gene ends were 5 bases for V and 7 bases for J; bases not matched to a gene: 11. The CDR3 DNA is TGTGCCAGTAGTCGACAGGGCCTGGCGGGCAATTCACCCCTCCACTTT. It specifies CASSRQGLAGNSPLHF.

This clonotype was counted many times. V usage is TRBV6-5 and J usage is TRBJ1-2; D unresolved. The CDR3 has 17 residues. V was shortened by 6 bases and J by 6 bases, with 26 bases between the two germline ends. In germline, CDR1 is MNHEY, CDR2 SVGAGI. The CDR3 reads CASRPFGSGPLGDGYTF. The CDR3 region has the DNA TGTGCCAGCAGACCGTTTGGATCGGGCCCCCTGGGTGATGGCTACACCTTC.

This chain joins TRBV7-2 and TRBJ2-1; 7 nucleotides match TRBD1. Germline-derived CDR1 and CDR2 are SGHTA and FQGNSA. With V trimmed by 5 bases and J by 5 bases, 6 bases remained unmatched. The CDR3 runs to 14 residues. The DNA of the CDR3 is TGTGCCAGCAGCCAAGACAGGGTAGACAATGAGCAGTTCTTC. Its protein is CASSQDRVDNEQFF.

Many counts were recorded for this clonotype. The CDR3 sequence: CSASMASGRDTDTQYF. DNA of the CDR3: TGCAGTGCTAGCATGGCTAGCGGGAGGGACACAGATACGCAGTATTTT. This chain connects TRBV20-1 to TRBJ2-3, with 12 nucleotides matching TRBD2. From germline, CDR1 is DFQATT and CDR2 SNEGSKA (reference sequence). This CDR3 comprises 16 residues. J gave up 2 bases and V 3 bases, and 6 bases lay outside the gene matches.

The chain has TRBV27 and TRBJ1-4, with unresolved D. Deletions cut 6 bases from V and 5 bases from J, with 13 bases between. CDR3 length equals 14 residues. The V gene's germline CDR1 is MNHEY and CDR2 SMNVEV (reference sequence). The CDR3 DNA reads as TGTGCCAGCAGATCAAATCCTTACAATGAAAAACTGTTTTTT. It is translated as CASRSNPYNEKLFF. The full variable domain, completed using reference TRBV27 and TRBJ1-4, is EAQVTQNPRYLITVTGKKLTVTCSQNMNHEYMSWYRQDPGLGLRQIYYSMNVEVTDKGDVPEGYKVSRKEKRNFPLILESPSPNQTSLYFCASRSNPYNEKLFFGSGTQLSVL.

This clonotype appeared a few times. The V call is TRBV27, the J call TRBJ2-3; 7 nucleotides line up with TRBD2. The germline CDR1 and CDR2 sequences are MNHEY and SMNVEV (reference sequence). The V segment lost 4 bases and the J segment 0 bases; nucleotides outside the gene matches: 10. CDR3 length: 17 amino acids. The CDR3 region is CASSWSLRRGSTDTQYF. In DNA, the CDR3 is TGTGCCAGCAGTTGGAGCCTTAGGCGGGGGAGCACAGATACGCAGTATTTT.

The chain recombines TRBV20-1 with TRBJ2-1; 11 nucleotides align to TRBD2. With 8 bases clipped from V and 4 bases from J, the junction kept 7 bases outside the gene matches. This CDR3 spans 14 amino acids. CDR1 DFQATT and CDR2 SNEGSKA come from the germline V gene (reference sequence). CDR3 sequence reads: CSSHSGGDYNEQFF. The CDR3 region has the DNA TGCAGTTCCCATAGCGGGGGGGATTACAATGAGCAGTTCTTC.

The chain employs TRBV3-1 and TRBJ1-1; weak D call: TRBD1 (6 bases). CDR3 length: 14 residues. Germline V CDR1 and CDR2: LGHDT, YNNKEL (reference sequence). V lost 5 bases and J 4 bases, leaving 14 bases between the germline ends. CDR3 amino acids: CASSEGHLATEAFF. CDR3 nucleotide sequence: TGTGCCAGCAGCGAGGGACATCTGGCCACTGAAGCTTTCTTT.

This chain links TRBV29-1 with TRBJ1-3; D call uncertain. V gave up 3 bases and J gave up 1 base, with 7 bases separating them. This CDR3 contains 13 residues. The germline CDR1 and CDR2 sequences are SQVTM and ANQGSEA. CDR3: CSVEESSGNTIYF. The CDR3 bases are TGCAGCGTTGAGGAGAGTTCTGGAAACACCATATATTTT.

The genes are TRBV12-3 or TRBV12-4 and TRBJ2-2, with 9 bases that match TRBD2. Germline trimming cut 7 bases from V and 5 bases from J; bases unmatched to any gene: 14. The CDR3 loop spans 17 amino acids. CDR3 loop: CASIQGYSGSSTGELFF. The CDR3 DNA reads TGTGCCAGCATCCAGGGGTATAGCGGGAGTTCAACCGGGGAGCTGTTTTTT.